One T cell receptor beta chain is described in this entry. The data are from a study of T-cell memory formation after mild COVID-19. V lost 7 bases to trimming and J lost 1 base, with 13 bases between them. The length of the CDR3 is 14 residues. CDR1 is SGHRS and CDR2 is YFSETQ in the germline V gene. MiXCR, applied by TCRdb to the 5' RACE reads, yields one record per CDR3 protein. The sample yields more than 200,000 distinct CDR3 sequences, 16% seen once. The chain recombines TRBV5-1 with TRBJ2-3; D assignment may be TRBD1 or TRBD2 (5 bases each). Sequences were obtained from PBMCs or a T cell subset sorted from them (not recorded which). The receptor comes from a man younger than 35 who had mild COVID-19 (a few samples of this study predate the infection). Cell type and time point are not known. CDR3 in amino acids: CASARDGGTDTQYF. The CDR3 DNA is TGCGCCAGCGCCCGGGACGGAGGCACAGATACGCAGTATTTT.